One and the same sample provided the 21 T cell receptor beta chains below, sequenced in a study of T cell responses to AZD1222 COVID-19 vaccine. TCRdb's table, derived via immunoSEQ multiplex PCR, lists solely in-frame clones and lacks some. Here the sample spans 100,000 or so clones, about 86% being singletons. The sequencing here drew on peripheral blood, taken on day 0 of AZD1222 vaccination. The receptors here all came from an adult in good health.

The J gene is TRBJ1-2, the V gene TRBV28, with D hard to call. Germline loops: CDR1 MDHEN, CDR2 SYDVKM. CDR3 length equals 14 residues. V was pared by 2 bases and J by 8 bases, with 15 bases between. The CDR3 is CASSLDTSYRGYTF. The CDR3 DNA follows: TGTGCCAGCAGTTTAGATACCTCCTATAGGGGCTACACCTTC.

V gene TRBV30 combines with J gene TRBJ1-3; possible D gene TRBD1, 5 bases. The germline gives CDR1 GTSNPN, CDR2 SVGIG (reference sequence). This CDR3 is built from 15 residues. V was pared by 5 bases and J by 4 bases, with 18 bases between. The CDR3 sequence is CAWGIVGARGNTIYF. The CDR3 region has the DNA TGTGCCTGGGGGATTGTAGGGGCGCGGGGAAACACCATATATTTT.

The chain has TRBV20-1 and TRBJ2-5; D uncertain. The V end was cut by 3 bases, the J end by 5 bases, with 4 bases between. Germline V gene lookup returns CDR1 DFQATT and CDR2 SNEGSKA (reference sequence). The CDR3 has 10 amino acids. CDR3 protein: CSASGETQYF. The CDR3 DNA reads TGCAGTGCTAGCGGGGAGACCCAGTACTTC.

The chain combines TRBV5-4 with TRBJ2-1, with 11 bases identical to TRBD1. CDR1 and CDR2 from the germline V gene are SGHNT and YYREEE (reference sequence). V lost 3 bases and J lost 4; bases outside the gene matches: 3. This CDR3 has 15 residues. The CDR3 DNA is TGTGCCAGCAGCTCCGGGACAGGGGGGTACAATGAGCAGTTCTTC. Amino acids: CASSSGTGGYNEQFF.

Written as DNA, the CDR3 is TGTGCCAGCACGGCGGCGGGTCCCTACAATGAGCAGTTCTTC. Its protein is CASTAAGPYNEQFF. V is TRBV7-2 and J is TRBJ2-1; TRBD2 is a possible D gene (5 bases). CDR3 length: 14 amino acids. Germline CDR1 and CDR2: SGHTA and FQGNSA. Trimming removed 7 bases at V and 2 bases at J, with 12 bases between.

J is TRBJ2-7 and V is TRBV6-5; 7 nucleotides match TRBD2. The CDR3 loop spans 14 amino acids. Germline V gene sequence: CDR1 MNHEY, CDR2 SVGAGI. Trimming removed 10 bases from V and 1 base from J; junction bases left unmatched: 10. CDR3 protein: CATTGLAESYEQYF. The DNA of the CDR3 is TGTGCCACCACCGGGCTAGCGGAGTCCTACGAGCAGTACTTC.

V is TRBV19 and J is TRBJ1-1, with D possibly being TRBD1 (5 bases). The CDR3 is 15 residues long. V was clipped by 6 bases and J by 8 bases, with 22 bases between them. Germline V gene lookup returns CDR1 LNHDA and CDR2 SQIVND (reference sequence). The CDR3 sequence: CASSLEFREYDEAFF. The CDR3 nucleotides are TGTGCCAGTAGCCTGGAGTTCAGGGAATACGACGAAGCTTTCTTT.

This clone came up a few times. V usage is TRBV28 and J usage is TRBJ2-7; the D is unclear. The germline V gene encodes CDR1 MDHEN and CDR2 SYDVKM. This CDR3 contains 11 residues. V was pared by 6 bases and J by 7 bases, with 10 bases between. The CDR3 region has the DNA TGTGCCAGCAGGGGTGGGGAAGAGCAGTACTTC. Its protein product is CASRGGEEQYF.

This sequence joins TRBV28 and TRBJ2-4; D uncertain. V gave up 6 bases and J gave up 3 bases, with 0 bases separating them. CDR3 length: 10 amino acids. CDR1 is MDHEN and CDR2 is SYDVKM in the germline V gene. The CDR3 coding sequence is TGTGCCAGCAGCAAAAACATTCAGTACTTC. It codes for CASSKNIQYF.

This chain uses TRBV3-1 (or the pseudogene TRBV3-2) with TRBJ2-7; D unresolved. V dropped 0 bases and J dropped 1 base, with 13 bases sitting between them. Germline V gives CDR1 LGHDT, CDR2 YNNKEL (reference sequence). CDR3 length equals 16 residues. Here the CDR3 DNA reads TGTGCCAGCAGCCAAGAATCCGGGTCTAGGTCCTACGAGCAGTACTTC. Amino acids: CASSQESGSRSYEQYF.

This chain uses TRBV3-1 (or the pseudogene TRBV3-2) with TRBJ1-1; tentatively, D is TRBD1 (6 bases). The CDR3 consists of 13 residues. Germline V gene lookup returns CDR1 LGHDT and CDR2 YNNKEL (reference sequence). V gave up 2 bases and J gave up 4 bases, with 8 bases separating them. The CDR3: CASSQRGGTEAFF. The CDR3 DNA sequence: TGTGCCAGCAGCCAAAGGGGGGGCACTGAAGCTTTCTTT.

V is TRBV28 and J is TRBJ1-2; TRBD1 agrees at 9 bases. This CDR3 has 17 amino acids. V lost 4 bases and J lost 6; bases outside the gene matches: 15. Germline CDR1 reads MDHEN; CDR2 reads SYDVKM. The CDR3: CASSSMGTGLDSHGYTF. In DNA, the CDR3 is TGTGCCAGCAGTTCTATGGGGACAGGGTTGGATTCTCATGGCTACACCTTC.

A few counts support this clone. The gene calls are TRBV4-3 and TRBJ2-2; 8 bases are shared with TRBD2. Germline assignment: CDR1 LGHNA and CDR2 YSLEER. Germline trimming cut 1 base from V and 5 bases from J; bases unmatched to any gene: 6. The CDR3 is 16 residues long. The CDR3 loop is CASSQGAGDYTGELFF. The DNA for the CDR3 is TGCGCCAGCAGCCAAGGAGCGGGAGATTATACCGGGGAGCTGTTTTTT.

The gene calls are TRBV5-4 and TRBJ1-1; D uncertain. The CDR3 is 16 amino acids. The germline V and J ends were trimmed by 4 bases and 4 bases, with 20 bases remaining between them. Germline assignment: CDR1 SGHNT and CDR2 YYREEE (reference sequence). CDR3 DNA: TGTGCCAGCAGCCCTAAGAGAGAGGCCTTCCTCACTGAAGCTTTCTTT. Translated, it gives CASSPKREAFLTEAFF.

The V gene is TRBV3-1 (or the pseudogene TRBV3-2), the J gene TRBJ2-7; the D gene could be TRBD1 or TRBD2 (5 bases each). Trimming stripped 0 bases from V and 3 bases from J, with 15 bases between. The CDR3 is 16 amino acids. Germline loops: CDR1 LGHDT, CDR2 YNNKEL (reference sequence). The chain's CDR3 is CASSQDGAGTGYEQYF. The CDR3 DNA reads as TGTGCCAGCAGCCAAGATGGGGCAGGGACGGGCTACGAGCAGTACTTC.

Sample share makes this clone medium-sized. CDR3 residues: CASSQPSGQGAWNTEAFF. DNA of the CDR3: TGTGCCAGTAGTCAGCCTTCGGGACAGGGGGCTTGGAACACTGAAGCTTTCTTT. The chain uses TRBV19 and TRBJ1-1; 12 positions agree with TRBD1. V gave up 5 bases and J gave up 1 base; unmatched junction bases: 11. The germline CDR1 and CDR2 sequences are LNHDA and SQIVND (reference sequence). This CDR3 comprises 18 residues.

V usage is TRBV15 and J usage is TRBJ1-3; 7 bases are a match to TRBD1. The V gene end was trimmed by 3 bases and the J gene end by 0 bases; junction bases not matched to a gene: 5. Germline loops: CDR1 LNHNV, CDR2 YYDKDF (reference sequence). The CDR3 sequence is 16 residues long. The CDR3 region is CATSRETGRSGNTIYF. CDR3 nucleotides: TGTGCCACCAGCAGGGAGACAGGGCGCTCTGGAAACACCATATATTTT.

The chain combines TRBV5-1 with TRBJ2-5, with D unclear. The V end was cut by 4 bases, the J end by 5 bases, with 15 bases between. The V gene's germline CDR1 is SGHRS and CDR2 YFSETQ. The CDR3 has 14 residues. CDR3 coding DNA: TGCGCCAGCAGCCCCTCAGTGGGTGGGGAGACCCAGTACTTC. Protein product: CASSPSVGGETQYF. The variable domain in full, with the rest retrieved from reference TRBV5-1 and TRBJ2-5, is KAGVTQTPRYLIKTRGQQVTLSCSPISGHRSVSWYQQTPGQGLQFLFEYFSETQRNKGNFPGRFSGRQFSNSRSEMNVSTLELGDSALYLCASSPSVGGETQYFGPGTRLLVL.

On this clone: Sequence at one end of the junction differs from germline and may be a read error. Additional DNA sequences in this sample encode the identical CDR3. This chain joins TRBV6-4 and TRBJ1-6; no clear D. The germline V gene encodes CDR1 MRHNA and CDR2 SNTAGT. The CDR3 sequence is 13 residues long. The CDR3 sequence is CASSDSYNSPLHF. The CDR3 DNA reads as TGTGCCAGCAGTGACTCCTACAATTCACCCCTCCACTTT.

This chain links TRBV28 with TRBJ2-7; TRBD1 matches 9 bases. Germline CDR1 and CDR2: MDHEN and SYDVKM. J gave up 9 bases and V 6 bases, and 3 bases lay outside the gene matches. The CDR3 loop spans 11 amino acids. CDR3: CASSIQGAQYF. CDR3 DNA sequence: TGTGCCAGCAGCATACAGGGGGCGCAGTACTTC.

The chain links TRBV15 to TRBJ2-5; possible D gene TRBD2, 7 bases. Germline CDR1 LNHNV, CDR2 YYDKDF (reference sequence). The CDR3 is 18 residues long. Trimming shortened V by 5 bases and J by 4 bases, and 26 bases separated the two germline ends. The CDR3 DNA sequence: TGTGCCACCAGCGGCCAGCCAGGGGCCTCAGGCGGGGGAGAGACCCAGTACTTC. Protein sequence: CATSGQPGASGGGETQYF. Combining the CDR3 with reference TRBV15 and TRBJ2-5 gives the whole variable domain DAMVIQNPRYQVTQFGKPVTLSCSQTLNHNVMYWYQQKSSQAPKLLFHYYDKDFNNEADTPDNFQSRRPNTSFCFLDIRSPGLGDTAMYLCATSGQPGASGGGETQYFGPGTRLLVL.